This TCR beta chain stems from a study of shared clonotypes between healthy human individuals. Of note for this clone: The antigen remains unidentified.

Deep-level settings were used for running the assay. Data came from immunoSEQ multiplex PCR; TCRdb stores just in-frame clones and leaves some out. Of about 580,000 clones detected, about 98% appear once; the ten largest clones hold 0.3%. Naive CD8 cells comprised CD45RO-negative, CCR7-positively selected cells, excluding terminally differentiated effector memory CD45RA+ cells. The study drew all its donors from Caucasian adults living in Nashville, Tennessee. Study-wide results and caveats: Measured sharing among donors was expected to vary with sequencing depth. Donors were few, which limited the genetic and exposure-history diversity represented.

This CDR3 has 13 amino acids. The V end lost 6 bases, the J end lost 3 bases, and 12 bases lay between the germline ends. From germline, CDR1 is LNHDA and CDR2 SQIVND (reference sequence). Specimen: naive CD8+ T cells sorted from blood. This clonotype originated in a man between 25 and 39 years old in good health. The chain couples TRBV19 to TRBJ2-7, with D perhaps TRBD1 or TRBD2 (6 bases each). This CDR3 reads CASSARGDYEQYF. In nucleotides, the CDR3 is TGTGCCAGTAGCGCGAGGGGGGACTACGAGCAGTACTTC.